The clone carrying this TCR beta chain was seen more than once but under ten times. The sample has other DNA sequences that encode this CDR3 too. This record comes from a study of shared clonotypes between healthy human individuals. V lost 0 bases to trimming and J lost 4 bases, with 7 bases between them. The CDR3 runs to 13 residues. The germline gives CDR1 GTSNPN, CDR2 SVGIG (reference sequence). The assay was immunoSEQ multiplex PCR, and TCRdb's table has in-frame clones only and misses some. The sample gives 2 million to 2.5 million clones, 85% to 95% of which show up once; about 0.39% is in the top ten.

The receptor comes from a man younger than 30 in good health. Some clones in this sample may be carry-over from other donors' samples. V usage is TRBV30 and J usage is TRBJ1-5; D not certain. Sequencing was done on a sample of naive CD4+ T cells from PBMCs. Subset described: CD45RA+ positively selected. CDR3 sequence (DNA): TGTGCCTGGAGTGTTCGGGTAAATCAGCCCCAGCATTTT. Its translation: CAWSVRVNQPQHF.